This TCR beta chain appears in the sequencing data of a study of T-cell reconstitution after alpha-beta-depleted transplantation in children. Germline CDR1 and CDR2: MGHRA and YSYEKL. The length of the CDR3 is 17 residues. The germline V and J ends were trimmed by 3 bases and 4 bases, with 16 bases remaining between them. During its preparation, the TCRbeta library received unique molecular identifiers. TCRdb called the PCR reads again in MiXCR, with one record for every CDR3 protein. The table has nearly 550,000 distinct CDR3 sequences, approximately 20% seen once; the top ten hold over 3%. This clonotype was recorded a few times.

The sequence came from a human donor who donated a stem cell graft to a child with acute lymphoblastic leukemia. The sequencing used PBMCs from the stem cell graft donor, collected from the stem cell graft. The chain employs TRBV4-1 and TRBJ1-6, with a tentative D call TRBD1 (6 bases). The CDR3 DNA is TGCGCCAGCAGCCAGGGCTCCCAGGGGCCGTATAATTCACCCCTCCACTTT. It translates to CASSQGSQGPYNSPLHF.